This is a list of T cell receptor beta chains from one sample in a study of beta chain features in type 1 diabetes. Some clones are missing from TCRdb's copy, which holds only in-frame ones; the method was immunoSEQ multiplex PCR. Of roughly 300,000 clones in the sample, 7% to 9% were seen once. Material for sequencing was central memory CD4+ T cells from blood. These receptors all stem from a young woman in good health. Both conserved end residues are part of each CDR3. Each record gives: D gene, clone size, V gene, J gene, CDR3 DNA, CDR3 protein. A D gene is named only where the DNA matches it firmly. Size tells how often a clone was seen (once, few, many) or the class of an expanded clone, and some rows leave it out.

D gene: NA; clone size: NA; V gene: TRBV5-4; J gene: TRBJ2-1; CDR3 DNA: TGTGCCAGCAGCTTGGACCCCCTCAATGAGCAGTTCTTC; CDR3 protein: CASSLDPLNEQFF
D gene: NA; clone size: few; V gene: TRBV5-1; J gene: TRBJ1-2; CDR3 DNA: TGCGCCAGCAGCTTGGAAGGGGAAGCAGCCTATGGCTACACCTTC; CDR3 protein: CASSLEGEAAYGYTF
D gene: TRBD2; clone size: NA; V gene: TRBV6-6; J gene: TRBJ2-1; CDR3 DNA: TGTGCCAGCAGTGGTAGACTAGCGGGAGACGAGCAGTTCTTC; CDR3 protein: CASSGRLAGDEQFF
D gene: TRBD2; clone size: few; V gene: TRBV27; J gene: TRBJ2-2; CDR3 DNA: TGTGCCAGCAGACTAACTAGCGGGAGGAACACCGGGGAGCTGTTTTTT; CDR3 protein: CASRLTSGRNTGELFF
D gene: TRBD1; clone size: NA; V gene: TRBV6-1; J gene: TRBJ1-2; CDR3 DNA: TGTGCCAGCAGTGCTGGACAGGCCTATGGCTACACCTTC; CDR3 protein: CASSAGQAYGYTF
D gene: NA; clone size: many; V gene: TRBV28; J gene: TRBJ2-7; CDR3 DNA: TGTGCCAGCAGAGGGACTCTAGAATATGGGTACGAGCAGTACTTC; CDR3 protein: CASRGTLEYGYEQYF
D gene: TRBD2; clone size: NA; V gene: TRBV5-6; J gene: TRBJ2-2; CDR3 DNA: TGTGCCAGCAGCTTGTTCAGCGGGAGGTACACCGGGGAGCTGTTTTTT; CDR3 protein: CASSLFSGRYTGELFF
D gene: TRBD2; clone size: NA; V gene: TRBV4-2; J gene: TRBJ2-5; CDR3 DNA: TGTGCCAGCAGCCAAGGGTTGGCTAGCGGGTACCAAGAGACCCAGTACTTC; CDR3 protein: CASSQGLASGYQETQYF
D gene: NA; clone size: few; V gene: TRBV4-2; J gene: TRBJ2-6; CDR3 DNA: TGTGCCAGCAGCCAAGATTTGTGGGGTATTGAAAGGTCTGGGGCCAACGTCCTGACTTTC; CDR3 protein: CASSQDLWGIERSGANVLTF
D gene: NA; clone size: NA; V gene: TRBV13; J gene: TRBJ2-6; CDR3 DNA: TGTGCCAGCACCGGGACCGGGGCCAACGTCCTGACTTTC; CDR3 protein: CASTGTGANVLTF
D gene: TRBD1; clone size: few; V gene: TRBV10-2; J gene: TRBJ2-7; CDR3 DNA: TGCGCCAGCACGGGACAGGGGGTGGGGGAGCAGTACTTC; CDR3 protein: CASTGQGVGEQYF
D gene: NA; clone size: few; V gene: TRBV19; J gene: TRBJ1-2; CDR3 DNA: TGTGCCAGTAGTCCCGTGGGATTAAGGGGCGAGATGGATGGCTACACCTTC; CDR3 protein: CASSPVGLRGEMDGYTF
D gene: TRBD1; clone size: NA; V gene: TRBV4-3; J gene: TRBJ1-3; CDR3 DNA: TGCGCCAGCAGCCAAAACCCCAGGGGGTTAGGAAACACCATATATTTT; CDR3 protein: CASSQNPRGLGNTIYF
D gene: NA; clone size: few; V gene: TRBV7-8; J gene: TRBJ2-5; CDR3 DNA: TGTGCCAGCAGCTTAGCGTCGCGGCAAGAGACCCAGTACTTC; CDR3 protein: CASSLASRQETQYF
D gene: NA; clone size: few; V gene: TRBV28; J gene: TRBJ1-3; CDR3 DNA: TGTGCCAGCACCGACAGGTCCTCTGGAAACACCATATATTTT; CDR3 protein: CASTDRSSGNTIYF
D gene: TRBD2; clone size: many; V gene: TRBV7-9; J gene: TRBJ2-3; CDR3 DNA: TGTGCCAGCAGCTTCCTAGCGGGAGGGCCAGATACGCAGTATTTT; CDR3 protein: CASSFLAGGPDTQYF
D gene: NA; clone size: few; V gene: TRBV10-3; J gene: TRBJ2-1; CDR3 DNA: TGTGCCATCAGTGAGTTCGACAATGAGCAGTTCTTC; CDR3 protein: CAISEFDNEQFF
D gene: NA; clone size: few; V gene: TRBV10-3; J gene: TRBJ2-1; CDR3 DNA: TGTGCCATCAGTGTTCGGGACGATCGCTCCTACAATGAGCAGTTCTTC; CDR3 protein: CAISVRDDRSYNEQFF
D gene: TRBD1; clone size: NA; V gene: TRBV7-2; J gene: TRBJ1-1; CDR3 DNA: TGTGCCACCGTAACAGGGGTCACTGAAGCTTTCTTT; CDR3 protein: CATVTGVTEAFF
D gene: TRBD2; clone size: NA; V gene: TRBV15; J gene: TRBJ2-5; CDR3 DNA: TGTGCCACCAGGCGCGGGAGCGGTGGGGGGGTTCAAGAGACCCAGTACTTC; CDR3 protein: CATRRGSGGGVQETQYF
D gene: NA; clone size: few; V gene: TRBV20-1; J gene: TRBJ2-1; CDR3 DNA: TGCAGTGCTAGAAGGACTAATGAGCAGTTCTTC; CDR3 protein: CSARRTNEQFF
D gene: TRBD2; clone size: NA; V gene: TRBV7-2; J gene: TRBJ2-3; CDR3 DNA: TGTGCCAGCAGTCCAGTAACTAGCGGGAGGAGGACAGATACGCAGTATTTT; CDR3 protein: CASSPVTSGRRTDTQYF
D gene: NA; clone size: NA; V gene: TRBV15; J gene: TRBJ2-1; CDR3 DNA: TGTGCCACCAGCAGAGATCACGGTCCCGAGTACAATGAGCAGTTCTTC; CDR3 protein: CATSRDHGPEYNEQFF
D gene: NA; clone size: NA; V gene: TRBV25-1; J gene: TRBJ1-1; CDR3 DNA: TGTGCCAGCAGTCGTGACACCATGAACACTGAAGCTTTCTTT; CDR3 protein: CASSRDTMNTEAFF
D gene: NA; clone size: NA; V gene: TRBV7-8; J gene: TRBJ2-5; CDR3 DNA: TGTGCCAGCAGCTTAACCTTCACAAGTTCGGAGACCCAGTACTTC; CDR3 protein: CASSLTFTSSETQYF
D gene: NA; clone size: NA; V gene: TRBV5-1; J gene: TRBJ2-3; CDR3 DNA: TGCGCCAGCAGCGAGCAGGGTTTGACAGATACGCAGTATTTT; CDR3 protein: CASSEQGLTDTQYF
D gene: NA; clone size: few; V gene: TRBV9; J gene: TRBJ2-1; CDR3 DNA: TGTACCTTCCAATCTGGGCATGAGCAGTTCTTC; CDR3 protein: CTFQSGHEQFF
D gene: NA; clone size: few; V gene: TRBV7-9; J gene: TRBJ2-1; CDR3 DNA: TGTGCCAGCAGCTTAGGAGGATGGAGAGGCAATGAGCAGTTCTTC; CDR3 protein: CASSLGGWRGNEQFF
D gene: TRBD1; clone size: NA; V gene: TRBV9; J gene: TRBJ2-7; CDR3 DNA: TGTGCCAGCAGCCCCTGGGACAGGACCTACGAGCAGTACTTC; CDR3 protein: CASSPWDRTYEQYF
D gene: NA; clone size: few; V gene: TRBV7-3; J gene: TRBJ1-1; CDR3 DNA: TGTGCCAGCAGCTTATCGGGGATGAACACTGAAGCTTTCTTT; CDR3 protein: CASSLSGMNTEAFF
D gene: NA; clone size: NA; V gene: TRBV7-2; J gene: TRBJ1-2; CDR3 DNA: TGTGCCAGCAGCCACAGGGACCGCTCCTATGGCTACACCTTC; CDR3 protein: CASSHRDRSYGYTF
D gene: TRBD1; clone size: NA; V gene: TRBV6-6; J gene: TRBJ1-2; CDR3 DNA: TGTGCCAGCAGTTACTCACAGGGGGCCGGTAGCTACACCTTC; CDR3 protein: CASSYSQGAGSYTF
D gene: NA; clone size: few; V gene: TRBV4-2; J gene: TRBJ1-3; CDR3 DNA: TGTGCCAGCAGCCAAGTCGACCAAGCTTTCTCTGGAAACACCATATATTTT; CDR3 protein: CASSQVDQAFSGNTIYF
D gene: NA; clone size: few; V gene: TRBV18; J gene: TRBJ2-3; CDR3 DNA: TGTGCCAGCTCACCAGGGGTCTACACAGATACGCAGTATTTT; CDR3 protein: CASSPGVYTDTQYF
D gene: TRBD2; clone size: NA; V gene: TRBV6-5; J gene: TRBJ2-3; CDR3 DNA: TGTGCCAGCAGGTCTAGCGGGACAGATACGCAGTATTTT; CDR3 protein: CASRSSGTDTQYF
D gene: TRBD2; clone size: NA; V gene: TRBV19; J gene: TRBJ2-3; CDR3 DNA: TGTGCCAGTAGAGGAGCGGGACGCACAGATACGCAGTATTTT; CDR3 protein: CASRGAGRTDTQYF
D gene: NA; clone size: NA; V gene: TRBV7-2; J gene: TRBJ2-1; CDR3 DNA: TGTGCCAGCAGCTTAATCGGGGGCAAGCCTTACCGAAACAATGAGCAGTTCTTC; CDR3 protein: CASSLIGGKPYRNNEQFF
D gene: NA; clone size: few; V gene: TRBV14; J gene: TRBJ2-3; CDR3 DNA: TGTGCCAGCAGCCAAGAGGAGTTTAGCACAGATACGCAGTATTTT; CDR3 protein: CASSQEEFSTDTQYF
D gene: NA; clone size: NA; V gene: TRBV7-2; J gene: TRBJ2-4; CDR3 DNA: TGTGCCAGCAGCTCAGGGGCCCAAGGACCAAACATTCAGTACTTC; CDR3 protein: CASSSGAQGPNIQYF
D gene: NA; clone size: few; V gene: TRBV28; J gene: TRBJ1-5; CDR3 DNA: TGTGCCAGCAGTTCCCAGAATCAGCCCCAGCATTTT; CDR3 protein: CASSSQNQPQHF
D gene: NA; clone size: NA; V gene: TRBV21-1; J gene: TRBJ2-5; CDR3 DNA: TGTGCCAGCAGCAAAGTCGTGAGAAAGATTAAGTCGGAGACCCAGTACTTC; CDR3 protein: CASSKVVRKIKSETQYF
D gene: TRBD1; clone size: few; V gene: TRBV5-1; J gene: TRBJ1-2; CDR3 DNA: TGCGCCAGCAGCTTAGGGGACAGTAATGGCTACACCTTC; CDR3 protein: CASSLGDSNGYTF
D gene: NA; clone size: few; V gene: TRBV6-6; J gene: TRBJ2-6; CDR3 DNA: TGTGCCAGCAGTCCAGAGGTGCCTGGGGCCAACGTCCTGACTTTC; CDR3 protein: CASSPEVPGANVLTF
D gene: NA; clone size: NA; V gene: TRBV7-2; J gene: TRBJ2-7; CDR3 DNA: TGTGCCAGCGCCAAAGACAGAATCTCCTACGAGCAGTACTTC; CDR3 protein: CASAKDRISYEQYF
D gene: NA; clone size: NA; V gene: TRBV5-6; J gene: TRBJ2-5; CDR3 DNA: TGTGCCAGCAGCAAAGGGTGGTCGCGTGGGCAAGAGACCCAGTACTTC; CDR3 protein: CASSKGWSRGQETQYF
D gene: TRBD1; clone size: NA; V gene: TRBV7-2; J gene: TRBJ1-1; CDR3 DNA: TGTGCCAGCAGCTTAGAAGGGACAGGGCTTAGGGGAGCTTTCTTT; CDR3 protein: CASSLEGTGLRGAFF
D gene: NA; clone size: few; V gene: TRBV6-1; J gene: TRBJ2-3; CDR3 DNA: TGTGCCAGCAGAACTAGTGCAGATACGCAGTATTTT; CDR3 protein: CASRTSADTQYF
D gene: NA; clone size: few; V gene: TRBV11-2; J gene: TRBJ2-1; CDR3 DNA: TGTGCCAGCAATCCGACCGGGACCTCCCTTCCAAACCAGTTCTTC; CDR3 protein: CASNPTGTSLPNQFF